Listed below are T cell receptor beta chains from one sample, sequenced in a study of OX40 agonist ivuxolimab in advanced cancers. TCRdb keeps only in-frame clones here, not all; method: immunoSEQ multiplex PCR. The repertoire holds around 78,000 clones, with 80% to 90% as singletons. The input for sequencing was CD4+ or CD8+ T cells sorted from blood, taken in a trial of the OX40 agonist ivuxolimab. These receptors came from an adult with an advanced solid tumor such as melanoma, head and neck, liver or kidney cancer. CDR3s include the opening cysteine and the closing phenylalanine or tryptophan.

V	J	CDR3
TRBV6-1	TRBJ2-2	CASSGQGGTGELFF
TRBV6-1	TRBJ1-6	CAREGGATNSPLHF
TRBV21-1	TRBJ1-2	CASSIRTGGAAQGYTF
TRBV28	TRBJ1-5	CASWGQGVGQPQHF
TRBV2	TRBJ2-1	CASRTGLAGGEQFF
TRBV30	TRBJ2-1	CAWSVGGSGGPGEQFF
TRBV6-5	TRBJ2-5	CASKEGGRETQYF
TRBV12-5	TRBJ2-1	CASGLAGQRHNEQFF
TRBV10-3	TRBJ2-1	CAISGLNNEQFF
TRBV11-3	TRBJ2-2	CASSLGARGTGELFF
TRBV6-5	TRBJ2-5	CASSGQGETQYF
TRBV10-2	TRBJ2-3	CASSGIALDTQYF
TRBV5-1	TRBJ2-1	CATSQGVENEQFF
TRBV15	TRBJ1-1	CATSRGGAGGANTEAFF
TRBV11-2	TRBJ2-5	CASSLGTGGRETQYF
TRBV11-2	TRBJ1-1	CASSPTGGHTEAFF
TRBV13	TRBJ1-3	CASSSIGWGGYAGNTIYF
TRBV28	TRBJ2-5	CASSVQRTGPRQETQYF
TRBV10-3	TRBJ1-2	CAISESGESGYTF
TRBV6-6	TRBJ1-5	CASSYPGFDQPQHF
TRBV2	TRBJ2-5	CASSEGFWTGGEEETQYF
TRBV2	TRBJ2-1	CASKRTSGRPHSYNEQFF
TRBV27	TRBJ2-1	CASSPQEIRTGAQFF
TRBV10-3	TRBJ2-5	CAISPGTAEETQYF
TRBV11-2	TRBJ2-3	CASSLEASGPTDTQYF
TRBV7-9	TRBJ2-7	CASGVAAYSEQYF
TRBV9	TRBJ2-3	CASSVISTDTQYF
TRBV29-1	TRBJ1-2	CSARKNGGAGYTF
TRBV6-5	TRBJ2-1	CASSSPTGDEQFF
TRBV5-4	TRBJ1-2	CASSAERYLYGYTF
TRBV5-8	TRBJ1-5	CASTLGAQPQHF
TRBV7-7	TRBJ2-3	CASSLGPTDTQYF
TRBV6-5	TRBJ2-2	CASSTLVEVGELFF
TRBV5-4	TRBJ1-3	CASSQRYSGNTIYF
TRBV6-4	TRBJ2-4	CASSDSRKLAKNIQYF
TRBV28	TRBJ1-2	CASRRGSTNYGYTF
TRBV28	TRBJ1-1	CASSFRVSYRGGRITEAFF
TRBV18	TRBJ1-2	CASSPDRSYGYTF
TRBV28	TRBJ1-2	CASSATQRPTF
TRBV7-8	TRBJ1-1	CASSSAGVNTEAFF
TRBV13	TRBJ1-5	CASSPGTGGQPQHF
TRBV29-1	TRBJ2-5	CSVARQETQYF
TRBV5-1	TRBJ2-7	CASSDELGQSHTYEQYF
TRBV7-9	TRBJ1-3	CASSLEASGGNTIYF
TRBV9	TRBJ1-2	CASSVDGTAAPTYGYTF
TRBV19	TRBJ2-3	CASSNLLGDGTDTQYF
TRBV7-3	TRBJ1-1	CASSLDRLNTEAFF
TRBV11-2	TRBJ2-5	CASSGLAGEGTQYF
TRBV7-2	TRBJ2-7	CASSPRDSSGGPRNF
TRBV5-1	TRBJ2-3	CASRTGTGVGDTQYF
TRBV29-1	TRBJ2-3	CSVEGSGRGGPDTQYF
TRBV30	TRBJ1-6	CAWNGAGGNSPLHF
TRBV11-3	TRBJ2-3	CASSLFGRVDTDTQYF
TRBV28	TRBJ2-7	CASRPQGRGGGYEQYF
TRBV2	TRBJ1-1	CASSRTFFNTEAFF
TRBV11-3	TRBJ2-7	CASSGGPFYEQYF
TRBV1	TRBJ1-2	CTSSQDCRQGANYGYTF
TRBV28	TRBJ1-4	CASSLATNEKLFF
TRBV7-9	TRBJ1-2	CASITGTGVYGYTF
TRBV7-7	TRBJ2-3	CASSPLAGGPTDTQYF